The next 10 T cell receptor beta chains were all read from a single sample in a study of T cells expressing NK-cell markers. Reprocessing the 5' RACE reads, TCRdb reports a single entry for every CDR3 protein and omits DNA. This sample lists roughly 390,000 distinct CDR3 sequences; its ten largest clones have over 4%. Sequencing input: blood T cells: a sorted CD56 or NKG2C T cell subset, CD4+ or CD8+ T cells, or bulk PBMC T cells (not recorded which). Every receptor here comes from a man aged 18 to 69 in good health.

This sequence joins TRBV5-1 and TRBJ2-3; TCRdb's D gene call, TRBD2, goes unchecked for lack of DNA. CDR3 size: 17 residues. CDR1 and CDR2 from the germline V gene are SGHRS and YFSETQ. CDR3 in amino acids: CASSLDASGSSTDTQYF.

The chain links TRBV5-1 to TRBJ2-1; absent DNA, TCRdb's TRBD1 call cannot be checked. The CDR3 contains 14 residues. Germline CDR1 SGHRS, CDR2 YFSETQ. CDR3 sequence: CASSPGGDYNEQFF. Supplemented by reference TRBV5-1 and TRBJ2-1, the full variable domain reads KAGVTQTPRYLIKTRGQQVTLSCSPISGHRSVSWYQQTPGQGLQFLFEYFSETQRNKGNFPGRFSGRQFSNSRSEMNVSTLELGDSALYLCASSPGGDYNEQFFGPGTRLTVL.

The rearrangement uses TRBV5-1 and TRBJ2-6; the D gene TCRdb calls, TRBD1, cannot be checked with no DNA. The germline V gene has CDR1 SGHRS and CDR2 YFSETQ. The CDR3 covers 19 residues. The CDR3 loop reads CASSYKFDRGPSGANVLTF.

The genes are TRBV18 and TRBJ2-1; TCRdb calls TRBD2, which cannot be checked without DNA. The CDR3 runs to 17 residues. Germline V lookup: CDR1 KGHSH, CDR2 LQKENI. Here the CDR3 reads CASSPRTSGGHYNEQFF.

The CDR3 sequence: CASTRGEGRLQETQYF. This rearrangement joins TRBV6-5 to TRBJ2-5; TCRdb calls TRBD2, which cannot be checked without DNA. CDR1 is MNHEY, CDR2 SVGAGI, per germline. The length of the CDR3 is 16 residues.

The CDR3 protein is CAWSVGGQRSYEQYF. The gene calls are TRBV30 and TRBJ2-7; the TCRdb D gene call, TRBD1, has no DNA to confirm it. The CDR3 covers 15 residues. CDR1 is GTSNPN, CDR2 SVGIG, per germline (reference sequence).

CDR3 in amino acids: CASSSGQAAFF. The chain joins TRBV12-3 or TRBV12-4 to TRBJ1-1; TCRdb's D gene call, TRBD1, goes unchecked for lack of DNA. CDR3 size: 11 residues.

The CDR3 here is CSVMRTGSSEQYF. This chain links TRBV29-1 with TRBJ2-7; TCRdb designates TRBD1, a call that cannot be tested without DNA. The CDR3 is 13 residues long. Germline V gene data show CDR1 as SQVTM and CDR2 as ANQGSEA.

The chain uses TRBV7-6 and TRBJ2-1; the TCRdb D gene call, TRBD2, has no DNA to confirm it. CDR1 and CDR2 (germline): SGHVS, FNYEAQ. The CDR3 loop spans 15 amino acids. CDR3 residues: CASSSGTSGGNEQFF.

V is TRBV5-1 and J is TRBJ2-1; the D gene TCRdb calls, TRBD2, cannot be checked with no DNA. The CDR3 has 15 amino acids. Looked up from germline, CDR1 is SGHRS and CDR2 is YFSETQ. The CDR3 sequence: CASSPSGYSNNEQFF.